The 17 T cell receptor beta chains below were found in one sample sequenced in a study of identical twins. TCRdb re-analysed the 5' RACE reads in MiXCR, keeping a single row per CDR3 protein. The data contain hundreds of thousands of distinct CDR3 sequences, more than 9% of them singletons. The sample also formed part of further work on yellow fever vaccine responses in identical twins.

The sample taken for sequencing was CD8+ T cells sorted from blood. All receptors come from a woman aged 18-29 years in good health.

This clonotype was seen only a few times. The J gene is TRBJ2-7, the V gene TRBV11-2; 14 bases align to TRBD2. The CDR3 consists of 18 residues. Germline loops: CDR1 SGHAT, CDR2 FQNNGV. V lost 4 bases, J lost 5 bases, and 13 bases stayed unmatched. The CDR3 is CASSSNPGTSGSGDEQYF. The CDR3, as DNA: TGTGCCAGCAGCTCCAACCCCGGGACTAGCGGGAGCGGCGACGAGCAGTACTTC.

Here the CDR3 reads CSASQGGIEQYF. As DNA, the CDR3 is TGCAGTGCTAGTCAGGGGGGGATCGAGCAGTACTTC. The V call is TRBV20-1, the J call TRBJ2-7; either TRBD1 or TRBD2 may fit D (7 bases each). Trimming shortened V by 3 bases and J by 6 bases, and 12 bases separated the two germline ends. Per the germline V gene, CDR1 is DFQATT and CDR2 is SNEGSKA (reference sequence). This CDR3 region has 12 residues.

CDR3 sequence: CASSPGTSGETQYF. The CDR3, as DNA: TGCGCCAGCAGCCCGGGGACTAGCGGAGAGACCCAGTACTTC. The gene calls are TRBV4-1 and TRBJ2-5; TRBD2 agrees at 11 bases. Trimming at V came to 4 bases and at J to 4 bases, leaving 2 bases not matched to a gene. This CDR3 has 14 residues. Per germline, CDR1 MGHRA and CDR2 YSYEKL.

This chain connects TRBV12-3 or TRBV12-4 to TRBJ1-4; D is undetermined. There are 13 residues in the CDR3. Trimming removed 6 bases from V and 4 bases from J, with 9 bases in between. In DNA form, the CDR3 reads TGTGCCAGCAGCCCGAGCAGTAATGAAAAACTGTTTTTT. It specifies CASSPSSNEKLFF.

The J gene is TRBJ2-1, the V gene TRBV5-6; 7 bases are a match to TRBD1. The CDR3 sequence is 18 residues long. The germline gives CDR1 SGHDT, CDR2 YYEEEE. V trimming: 0 bases; J trimming: 0 bases; junction bases outside the gene matches: 9. CDR3 sequence: CASSLVGTAPVSYNEQFF. The CDR3 DNA reads as TGTGCCAGCAGCTTGGTGGGGACAGCCCCTGTCTCCTACAATGAGCAGTTCTTC.

This clonotype was found a few times. The rearrangement links TRBV12-3 or TRBV12-4 to TRBJ2-5; 9 bases match TRBD2. J gave up 5 bases and V 6 bases, and 7 bases lay outside the gene matches. This CDR3 spans 14 amino acids. The CDR3 region is CASRPLAGLETQYF. In DNA, the CDR3 is TGTGCCAGCAGGCCCCTAGCGGGACTGGAGACCCAGTACTTC.

This clonotype was seen at least ten times. This chain links TRBV12-3 or TRBV12-4 with TRBJ2-5; maybe TRBD2 (5 bases). V lost 8 bases and J 9 bases, leaving 19 bases between the germline ends. This CDR3 comprises 13 residues. CDR3: CASLSGSPWAQYF. The DNA of the CDR3 is TGTGCCAGCCTTTCGGGGTCCCCATGGGCCCAGTACTTC.

This clonotype was detected ten times or more. DNA of the CDR3: TGTGCCAGCAGCTTAGCTTACGGGCTAGCGGAACTTAACTACAATGAGCAGTTCTTC. Its protein is CASSLAYGLAELNYNEQFF. The chain joins TRBV11-1 to TRBJ2-1; 7 nucleotides agree with TRBD2. The V gene end was trimmed by 0 bases and the J gene end by 3 bases; junction bases not matched to a gene: 14. The CDR3 extends over 19 amino acids. Per germline, CDR1 SGHAT and CDR2 FQDESV (reference sequence).

This clonotype was seen only a few times. V is TRBV5-1 and J is TRBJ2-5; 9 nucleotides line up with TRBD2. V shed 4 bases, J shed 5 bases, and the junction held 15 bases outside the gene matches. The CDR3 spans 17 residues. The V gene's germline CDR1 is SGHRS and CDR2 YFSETQ. DNA of the CDR3: TGCGCCAGCAGCGCGGCTGTAGCGGGGGTCCTTGAGGAGACCCAGTACTTC. It translates to CASSAAVAGVLEETQYF.

Comment on this clonotype: A much larger clone lies a single base off, so this may be a read error. The rearrangement uses TRBV20-1 and TRBJ2-1; 7 nucleotides agree with TRBD2. CDR1 is DFQATT and CDR2 is SNEGSKA in the germline V gene (reference sequence). The CDR3 covers 13 residues. Trimming removed 3 bases from V and 9 bases from J; junction bases left unmatched: 8. In DNA form, the CDR3 reads TGCAGTGCTAGCGGACTAGATTATATTGAGCAGTTCTTC. Its protein product is CSASGLDYIEQFF.

This clonotype was observed a few times. The V and J genes are TRBV2 and TRBJ1-1; D is perhaps TRBD1 (6 bases). V shed 11 bases and J shed 0 bases, with 13 bases lying between them. Germline assignment: CDR1 SNHLY and CDR2 FYNNEI. The CDR3 sequence is 13 residues long. In DNA form, the CDR3 reads TGTGCCCCCGAGGGGGGTTTGAACACTGAAGCTTTCTTT. This codes for CAPEGGLNTEAFF.

This clonotype was counted many times. This rearrangement joins TRBV5-5 to TRBJ2-7; D may correspond to TRBD1 or TRBD2 (5 bases each). The CDR3 has 13 amino acids. CDR1 is SGHKS and CDR2 is YYEKEE in the germline V gene (reference sequence). The V end lost 7 bases, the J end lost 0 bases, and 11 bases lay between the germline ends. This CDR3 reads CASGGFSSYEQYF. In DNA form, the CDR3 reads TGTGCCAGCGGGGGTTTTAGCTCCTACGAGCAGTACTTC.

This chain's CDR3 is CATSSTAGTNSPLHF. The CDR3 bases are TGTGCCACCAGCAGCACCGCAGGAACTAATTCACCCCTCCACTTT. The V gene is TRBV15, the J gene TRBJ1-6, with no clear D. V lost 3 bases and J 6 bases, leaving 12 bases between the germline ends. The CDR3 is 15 residues long. The germline V gene has CDR1 LNHNV and CDR2 YYDKDF (reference sequence).

This clonotype occurred a few times. This chain links TRBV11-2 with TRBJ2-1; 10 bases are shared with TRBD1. V lost 1 base to trimming and J lost 4 bases; unmatched junction nucleotides: 10. Looked up from germline, CDR1 is SGHAT and CDR2 is FQNNGV. CDR3 length: 18 residues. CDR3 in DNA: TGTGCCAGCAGCTTAGTATACTTGGGGACAGGGGCTTACAATGAGCAGTTCTTC. Translation: CASSLVYLGTGAYNEQFF.

The chain has TRBV27 and TRBJ1-5; perhaps TRBD1 as D (5 bases). V lost 2 bases to trimming and J lost 3 bases, with 11 bases between them. Germline CDR1 MNHEY, CDR2 SMNVEV (reference sequence). The CDR3 covers 15 residues. As DNA, the CDR3 is TGTGCCAGCAGTTTAGCGGCCGGGGCCAATCAGCCCCAGCATTTT. Its protein is CASSLAAGANQPQHF.

CDR3 amino acids: CASSVGSQPSYEQYF. DNA of the CDR3: TGTGCCAGCAGCGTAGGGTCTCAACCAAGCTACGAGCAGTACTTC. The V call is TRBV9, the J call TRBJ2-7, with no clear D. The CDR3 has 15 amino acids. Germline CDR1 SGDLS, CDR2 YYNGEE. V was cut by 0 bases and J by 3 bases, with 13 bases left in between.

This clonotype was detected a few times. The chain recombines TRBV7-3 with TRBJ2-1; 11 bases are a match to TRBD2. The CDR3 has 16 residues. The trim removed 2 bases at V and 5 bases at J, leaving 5 bases unmatched. Looked up from germline, CDR1 is SGHTA and CDR2 is FQGTGA. In nucleotides, the CDR3 is TGTGCCAGCAGCTTATCCGGGACTAGCGGTCACAATGAGCAGTTCTTC. It yields the protein CASSLSGTSGHNEQFF.